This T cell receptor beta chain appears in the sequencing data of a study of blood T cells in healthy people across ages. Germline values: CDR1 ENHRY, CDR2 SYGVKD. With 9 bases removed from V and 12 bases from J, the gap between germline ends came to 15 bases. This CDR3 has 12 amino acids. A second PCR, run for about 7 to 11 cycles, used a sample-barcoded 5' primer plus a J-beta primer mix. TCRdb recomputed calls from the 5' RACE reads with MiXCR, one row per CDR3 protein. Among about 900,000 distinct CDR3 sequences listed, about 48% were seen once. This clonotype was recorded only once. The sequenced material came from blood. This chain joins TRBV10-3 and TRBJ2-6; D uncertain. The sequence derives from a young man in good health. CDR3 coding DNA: TGTGCCATTCGCGACCAAACCCCCGTCCTGACTTTC. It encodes CAIRDQTPVLTF.